This T cell receptor (beta chain) was sequenced during a study of CD8+CD57+ T cells in acquired aplastic anemia. Previously, flow cytometry had revealed CD8+CD57+ cell expansion in the patients chosen for sequencing. The sample holds a few counts of this clonotype. Germline CDR1 reads SGHTA; CDR2 reads FQGTGA. This CDR3 has 19 residues. V dropped 1 base and J dropped 0 bases, with 16 bases sitting between them. Profiling of TCR beta VDJ combinations and CDR3 sequences used genomic DNA as template. One entry per CDR3 protein results from TCRdb running MiXCR on the reads. Seen here are under 500,000 distinct CDR3 sequences, more than 25% observed once, and the top ten hold 0.82%.

The V call is TRBV7-3, the J call TRBJ2-6; D is undetermined. Sequencing used sorted CD4+, CD8+, or CD8+CD57+ T cells (not recorded which) from PBMCs. The receptor comes from a human donor with aplastic anemia. CDR3 residues: CASSLRGSPASSGANVLTF. DNA of the CDR3: TGTGCCAGCAGCTTAAGGGGTTCCCCCGCCTCCTCTGGGGCCAACGTCCTGACTTTC.